Below, 26 T cell receptor beta chains from the same sample are listed, as sequenced in a study of T cells in Graves' hyperthyroidism and ophthalmopathy. Amplification targeted TCR beta CDR3 regions from RNA transcripts. The HTBI primer set served for first-round RT-PCR of the TCR CDR3. Via MiXCR, TCRdb re-called the multiplex PCR reads, giving one row per CDR3 protein. This sample has roughly 560,000 distinct CDR3 sequences, with over 12% found just once. The sample was blood. These receptors were taken from a woman in her thirties or forties with Graves' ophthalmopathy.

This clonotype was picked up many times. The V and J genes are TRBV5-1 and TRBJ2-2, with D possibly TRBD2 on 6 matching bases. CDR3 length: 16 amino acids. Germline-derived CDR1 and CDR2 are SGHRS and YFSETQ. V was pared by 0 bases and J by 5 bases, with 14 bases between. CDR3 region: CASSLGTYGGTGELFF. In nucleotides, the CDR3 is TGCGCCAGCAGCTTGGGGACATACGGGGGAACCGGGGAGCTGTTTTTT.

The V and J genes are TRBV6-1 and TRBJ1-1; no definite D call. CDR3 length: 11 residues. The V gene lost 2 bases and the J gene lost 8 bases, with 6 bases spanning the gap. Germline CDR1 is MNHNS and CDR2 is SASEGT. CDR3 sequence: CASSEFGEAFF. The CDR3 DNA is TGTGCCAGCAGTGAATTTGGGGAAGCTTTCTTT.

The V and J genes are TRBV6-2 or TRBV6-3 and TRBJ1-2; no firm D call. The CDR3 consists of 15 residues. The germline V gene has CDR1 MNHEY and CDR2 SVGEGT. The V end was cut by 0 bases, the J end by 2 bases, with 10 bases between. The CDR3 nucleotides read TGTGCCAGCAGTTACTCGCCGCGGACCAACTATGGCTACACCTTC. Protein product: CASSYSPRTNYGYTF.

This clonotype was detected many times. The chain carries TRBV19 and TRBJ1-2, with TRBD1 identical over 11 bases. CDR3 length: 14 residues. Losses at the gene ends were 6 bases for V and 5 bases for J; bases not matched to a gene: 5. Germline V lookup: CDR1 LNHDA, CDR2 SQIVND (reference sequence). The CDR3 DNA follows: TGTGCCAGTAGGAGTCGGGACAGGGGGTATGGCTACACCTTC. Amino acid sequence: CASRSRDRGYGYTF.

V usage is TRBV25-1 and J usage is TRBJ2-7; 14 bases line up with TRBD2. The germline gives CDR1 MGHDK, CDR2 SYGVNS. V trimming: 3 bases; J trimming: 3 bases; junction bases outside the gene matches: 10. CDR3 size: 18 residues. CDR3 protein: CASSDLETSGRAFYEQYF. The CDR3 nucleotides are TGTGCCAGCAGTGACCTCGAGACTAGCGGGAGGGCCTTCTACGAGCAGTACTTC.

In this sample, this clonotype turned up many times. The chain carries TRBV20-1 and TRBJ2-5; a weak D match, TRBD1 (6 bases). The CDR3 extends over 15 amino acids. From germline, CDR1 is DFQATT and CDR2 SNEGSKA (reference sequence). V was shortened by 3 bases and J by 1 base, with 15 bases between the two germline ends. As DNA, the CDR3 is TGCAGTGCTAGCTCGAGGGGGAAGCCCCAAGAGACCCAGTACTTC. This codes for CSASSRGKPQETQYF.

This clonotype has only a few counts. The V and J genes are TRBV11-2 and TRBJ2-5, with D unresolved. There are 14 residues in the CDR3. Germline CDR1 and CDR2: SGHAT and FQNNGV. Between the trimmed V and J ends, which lost 5 bases and 5 bases, there was a span of 15 bases. This CDR3 is CASSTAPAVETQYF. The CDR3 nucleotides read TGTGCCAGCAGCACAGCTCCGGCGGTCGAGACCCAGTACTTC.

This clonotype occurred many times. The gene calls are TRBV20-1 and TRBJ2-7, with TRBD1 identical over 10 bases. The germline V gene has CDR1 DFQATT and CDR2 SNEGSKA (reference sequence). The V segment lost 6 bases and the J segment 2 bases; nucleotides outside the gene matches: 7. CDR3 size: 14 residues. The CDR3 DNA follows: TGCAGTGCCATCCGGGACAGGGGAGCCTACGAGCAGTACTTC. This gives the protein CSAIRDRGAYEQYF.

This clonotype showed up just a few times. This chain connects TRBV18 to TRBJ2-2; D may be TRBD1 (6 bases). V was shortened by 8 bases and J by 1 base, with 14 bases between the two germline ends. This CDR3 contains 15 residues. The germline gives CDR1 KGHSH, CDR2 LQKENI. CDR3 amino acids: CASRTQGQNTGELFF. In DNA form, the CDR3 reads TGTGCCAGCCGTACCCAGGGGCAGAACACCGGGGAGCTGTTTTTT.

This clonotype was seen ten or more times. The chain couples TRBV28 to TRBJ1-5; no definite D call. The CDR3 consists of 13 residues. From germline, CDR1 is MDHEN and CDR2 SYDVKM. Trimming removed 5 bases from V and 7 bases from J, with 12 bases in between. The CDR3 DNA reads TGTGCCAGCAGTCCGCCCTCTAGGCAGCCCCAGCATTTT. Its translation: CASSPPSRQPQHF.

This clonotype was observed many times. V gene TRBV28 combines with J gene TRBJ1-5, with no clear D. V was clipped by 2 bases and J by 4 bases, with 6 bases between them. Looked up from germline, CDR1 is MDHEN and CDR2 is SYDVKM. The CDR3 has 13 amino acids. CDR3 bases: TGTGCCAGCAGTTTACCCCAAAATCAGCCCCAGCATTTT. Its protein is CASSLPQNQPQHF.

This clonotype appeared a single time. The J gene is TRBJ2-7, the V gene TRBV12-3 or TRBV12-4, with a possible D match to TRBD1 (5 bases). The V end lost 6 bases, the J end lost 4 bases, and 22 bases lay between the germline ends. This CDR3 contains 16 residues. The CDR3 nucleotides read TGTGCCAGCAGCATTGTGGTCCAGGGCCTAGTTTACGAGCAGTACTTC. This translates into CASSIVVQGLVYEQYF.

This clonotype was counted ten times or more. The chain uses TRBV10-3 and TRBJ2-7, with TRBD2 matching over 9 bases. Germline loops: CDR1 ENHRY, CDR2 SYGVKD. The CDR3 is 16 residues long. V lost 0 bases to trimming and J lost 5 bases; unmatched junction nucleotides: 8. CDR3: CAISESMGLAGNEQYF. CDR3 nucleotide sequence: TGTGCCATCAGTGAGTCAATGGGACTAGCCGGGAACGAGCAGTACTTC.

This clonotype was seen ten or more times. The chain recombines TRBV6-1 with TRBJ2-7, with D possibly matching TRBD1 (5 bases). The CDR3 is 14 amino acids. V gave up 5 bases and J gave up 0 bases, with 11 bases separating them. CDR1 and CDR2 (germline): MNHNS, SASEGT. This CDR3 is CASSPPTVSYEQYF. CDR3 nucleotide sequence: TGTGCCAGCAGTCCTCCGACAGTCTCCTACGAGCAGTACTTC.

This clonotype was seen ten or more times. The chain employs TRBV12-3 or TRBV12-4 and TRBJ2-5, with a possible D match to TRBD1 (5 bases). There are 13 residues in the CDR3. V lost 7 bases and J lost 4, with 13 bases in between. CDR3 sequence (DNA): TGTGCCAGCACTCCAGGGTACGGAGAGACCCAGTACTTC. It encodes CASTPGYGETQYF.

This clonotype was observed at least ten times. This CDR3 reads CASSGHRWEQYF. DNA of the CDR3: TGTGCCAGCTCCGGACATAGGTGGGAGCAGTACTTC. This rearrangement joins TRBV6-1 to TRBJ2-7; D might be TRBD1 (5 bases). This CDR3 is 12 amino acids long. Deletions cut 8 bases from V and 7 bases from J, with 15 bases between. CDR1 is MNHNS, CDR2 SASEGT, per germline.

There are many counts of this clonotype. J is TRBJ2-7 and V is TRBV11-2; 7 nucleotides align to TRBD1. Trimming removed 3 bases from V and 3 bases from J; junction bases left unmatched: 11. This CDR3 region has 16 residues. The V gene's germline CDR1 is SGHAT and CDR2 FQNNGV. CDR3 loop: CASSLISGTAYYEQYF. CDR3 nucleotide sequence: TGTGCCAGCAGCTTGATTTCCGGGACAGCTTACTACGAGCAGTACTTC.

For this clonotype: A much larger clone differs by one base, so this may be a read error. This chain uses TRBV19 with TRBJ1-1, with D unclear. Germline CDR1 reads LNHDA; CDR2 reads SQIVND (reference sequence). V gave up 2 bases and J gave up 4 bases, with 14 bases separating them. The CDR3 is 15 residues long. CDR3 in DNA: TGTGCCAGTAGTATATATACCCCCGGGGTCACTGAAGCTTTCTTT. It translates to CASSIYTPGVTEAFF.

V usage is TRBV5-1 and J usage is TRBJ2-2, with D unresolved. Germline V gene data show CDR1 as SGHRS and CDR2 as YFSETQ. This CDR3 spans 15 amino acids. V was pared by 0 bases and J by 4 bases, with 10 bases between. Here the CDR3 DNA reads TGCGCCAGCAGCTTGGATTCGCGGAGCACCGGGGAGCTGTTTTTT. This codes for CASSLDSRSTGELFF. Full variable domain (remainder filled in from reference TRBV5-1 and TRBJ2-2): KAGVTQTPRYLIKTRGQQVTLSCSPISGHRSVSWYQQTPGQGLQFLFEYFSETQRNKGNFPGRFSGRQFSNSRSEMNVSTLELGDSALYLCASSLDSRSTGELFFGEGSRLTVL.

The chain has TRBV12-5 and TRBJ2-6; D possibly corresponds to TRBD2 (5 bases). Deletions cut 4 bases from V and 0 bases from J, with 16 bases between. From germline, CDR1 is LGHNT and CDR2 FRNRAP. CDR3 size: 18 residues. The CDR3 region is CASGWTLGLISGANVLTF. The CDR3 nucleotides are TGTGCTAGTGGTTGGACTCTAGGCCTAATCTCTGGGGCCAACGTCCTGACTTTC.

This clonotype was picked up many times. The DNA of the CDR3 is TGTGCCAGCAGAAAGACCCAGAGGGGCGGGGAGCTGTTTTTT. Its protein product is CASRKTQRGGELFF. The chain carries TRBV6-1 and TRBJ2-2; D may match TRBD1 or TRBD2 (5 bases each). CDR1 is MNHNS and CDR2 is SASEGT in the germline V gene. The CDR3 contains 14 residues. The V and J ends lost 6 bases and 7 bases respectively, with 15 bases between them.

The genes are TRBV13 and TRBJ1-1; D call uncertain. The CDR3 length is 12 residues. V was cut by 5 bases and J by 8 bases, with 12 bases left in between. Germline-derived CDR1 and CDR2 are PRHDT and FYEKMQ (reference sequence). The chain's CDR3 is CASSVALQEAFF. In nucleotides, the CDR3 is TGTGCCAGCAGCGTCGCGCTCCAAGAAGCTTTCTTT.

This clonotype came up a few times. CDR3 sequence reads: CASSEFSGETQYF. In DNA form, the CDR3 reads TGTGCCAGCAGTGAGTTTAGCGGCGAGACCCAGTACTTC. This chain connects TRBV12-3 or TRBV12-4 to TRBJ2-5, with a possible D match to TRBD2 (6 bases). The V end was cut by 5 bases, the J end by 5 bases, with 12 bases between. The CDR3 runs to 13 residues.

The chain carries TRBV11-2 and TRBJ2-7; 11 bases agree with TRBD1. The germline gives CDR1 SGHAT, CDR2 FQNNGV. This CDR3 has 17 residues. V shed 5 bases, J shed 1 base, and the junction held 10 bases outside the gene matches. The CDR3 reads CASSPGQGELRSYEQYF. The CDR3 nucleotides are TGTGCCAGCAGCCCGGGACAGGGGGAGCTGCGGTCCTACGAGCAGTACTTC. Full variable domain (missing parts from reference TRBV11-2 and TRBJ2-7): EAGVAQSPRYKIIEKRQSVAFWCNPISGHATLYWYQQILGQGPKLLIQFQNNGVVDDSQLPKDRFSAERLKGVDSTLKIQPAKLEDSAVYLCASSPGQGELRSYEQYFGPGTRLTVT.

The V and J genes are TRBV12-3 or TRBV12-4 and TRBJ2-2; D unclear. The CDR3 covers 15 residues. The germline V and J ends were trimmed by 6 bases and 1 base, with 12 bases remaining between them. The CDR3, as DNA: TGTGCCAGCAGCGGCCCCGGTAGGAACACCGGGGAGCTGTTTTTT. This encodes CASSGPGRNTGELFF.

This clonotype was seen only a few times. The genes are TRBV5-1 and TRBJ1-1; 9 positions agree with TRBD1. V lost 6 bases to trimming and J lost 1 base; unmatched junction nucleotides: 13. This CDR3 contains 17 residues. Germline CDR1 reads SGHRS; CDR2 reads YFSETQ. CDR3 residues: CASKAYRDRAPNTEAFF. The CDR3 DNA sequence: TGCGCCAGCAAAGCCTACCGGGACAGGGCACCGAACACTGAAGCTTTCTTT.